The table lists the clone carrying this T cell receptor (beta chain) with a few counts. Its antigen is not known. Total RNA, at least 6 micrograms per sample, came from PBMCs. The sample originates from a study of blood T cells in healthy people across ages. Study observations and caveats: Observed TCR beta diversity per million T cells went down as age went up. This fall followed a roughly linear course with age. Strongly correlated with naive T cell percentage was TCR beta diversity.

With a J-beta primer mix and a sample-barcoded 5' primer, a second PCR ran about 7 to 12 cycles. A template-switch adaptor with 12 random nucleotides tagged each cDNA molecule. TCRdb analysed the 5' RACE reads with MiXCR anew, one entry per CDR3 protein. This repertoire shows approximately 400,000 distinct CDR3 sequences, about 49% found once; its top ten account for 50% to 65%. The sequenced material came from blood. This receptor was obtained from a man in his sixties in good health.

The CDR3 loop is CASSYEGGSEQFF. The CDR3 DNA reads as TGTGCCAGCAGTTACGAGGGAGGTAGTGAGCAGTTCTTC. The chain is built from TRBV6-5 and TRBJ2-1, with a weak D call TRBD2 (6 bases). The CDR3 consists of 13 residues. Germline-derived CDR1 and CDR2 are MNHEY and SVGAGI. Trimming pared 2 bases from V and 9 bases from J, leaving 11 bases between.